This T cell receptor (beta chain) emerged from a study of molecular identifiers for immune sequencing clone quantification. A note on this clonotype: The antigen is unknown.

V lost 10 bases and J 7 bases, leaving 20 bases between the germline ends. This CDR3 has 14 residues. Germline values: CDR1 LNHDA, CDR2 SQIVND (reference sequence). Study results and caveats: Same-barcode identical TCR molecules could make highly expanded clones look smaller than they are.

TCRdb passed the PCR reads through MiXCR, listing each CDR3 protein once. Among some 580,000 distinct CDR3 sequences listed, roughly 23% were seen once. Sequencing input: naive CD8+ T cells from blood, with Jurkat cell RNA spiked in. Noted subset: FACS-sorted CD8+CD4-CCR7+CD45RA+ naive T cells. This TCR was recovered from a human donor in good health. Some libraries in this study had Jurkat cell RNA spiked in. The chain employs TRBV19 and TRBJ2-1, with D possibly matching TRBD1 (5 bases). Written as DNA, the CDR3 is TGTGCCACCGCGGACAAGGGATCCCTTAATGAGCAGTTCTTC. The encoded protein is CATADKGSLNEQFF.